The rows below give T cell receptor beta chains drawn from one sample of a study of blood T cell repertoires in COVID-19. Using immunoSEQ multiplex PCR, the repertoire was profiled, and TCRdb retains in-frame clones only, with some absent. The sample lists tens of thousands of clones, over 75% occurring once. The specimen was peripheral blood. The receptors were sampled from a man in his sixties or seventies with active or convalescent COVID-19. Each CDR3 is given with its conserved first and last residue. The D gene is left open where the match is weak. The size entry is marked missing in some rows and otherwise reads once, few, many or a size class.

V,length,size,J,D,CDR3,DNA
TRBV5-6,14,NA,TRBJ1-1,TRBD1,CASSWTGGHTEAFF,TGTGCCAGCAGCTGGACAGGGGGGCACACTGAAGCTTTCTTT
TRBV7-2,16,few,TRBJ2-1,TRBD2,CASSSLAGGPYNEQFF,TGTGCCAGCAGCTCCTTAGCGGGGGGACCCTACAATGAGCAGTTCTTC
TRBV7-2,15,NA,TRBJ2-1,TRBD1,CASRIGGDRAHEQFF,TGTGCCAGCAGAATAGGGGGGGACAGGGCTCATGAGCAGTTCTTC
TRBV5-1,17,NA,TRBJ1-6,NA,CASSPLGVGRSESPLHF,TGCGCCAGCAGCCCCTTAGGGGTAGGGAGGAGCGAATCACCCCTCCACTTT
TRBV3-1/TRBV3-2,14,NA,TRBJ1-2,NA,CASSLFSTRRVYTF,TGTGCCAGCAGCCTATTCTCGACTCGTCGCGTCTACACCTTC
TRBV2,15,NA,TRBJ1-2,NA,CASRENRDSAYGYTF,TGTGCCAGCAGGGAGAATCGGGACTCGGCCTATGGCTACACCTTC
TRBV6-5,15,NA,TRBJ1-5,TRBD1,CASSRGGQGNQPQHF,TGTGCCAGCAGTCGAGGGGGACAGGGGAATCAGCCCCAGCATTTT
TRBV5-1,13,NA,TRBJ1-1,NA,CASSSQVNTEAFF,TGCGCCAGCAGCTCTCAGGTAAACACTGAAGCTTTCTTT
TRBV7-8,14,NA,TRBJ2-5,NA,CASSSTGLPGAQYF,TGTGCCAGCAGCAGTACAGGCCTCCCGGGGGCCCAGTACTTC
TRBV4-1,16,NA,TRBJ1-1,NA,CASSLGPQSLNTEAFF,TGCGCCAGCAGCCTTGGGCCACAGAGTTTGAACACTGAAGCTTTCTTT
TRBV10-1,17,NA,TRBJ1-5,TRBD1,CASRCWTGSVRRQPQHF,TGCGCCAGCCGTTGTTGGACAGGGTCGGTTCGGCGGCAGCCCCAGCATTTT
TRBV5-1,15,NA,TRBJ1-4,NA,CASSLTGTPNEKLFF,TGCGCCAGCAGCTTGACCGGGACACCGAATGAAAAACTGTTTTTT
TRBV9,13,once,TRBJ1-1,TRBD1,CASSRQGANEAFF,TGTGCCAGCAGCCGACAGGGGGCTAATGAAGCTTTCTTT
TRBV11-2,15,NA,TRBJ2-7,TRBD2,CASSLLAGGPYEQYF,TGTGCCAGCAGCCTACTAGCGGGGGGGCCCTACGAGCAGTACTTC
TRBV27,13,once,TRBJ2-3,NA,CASSLGGTDTQYF,TGTGCCAGCAGTTTAGGAGGGACTGATACGCAGTATTTT
TRBV11-2,15,NA,TRBJ2-6,NA,CASSSFPSGANVLTF,TGTGCCAGCAGCTCCTTCCCCTCTGGGGCCAACGTCCTGACTTTC
TRBV2,16,NA,TRBJ2-2,NA,CASSESRAGGSGELFF,TGTGCCAGCAGTGAATCCAGGGCAGGGGGGTCCGGGGAGCTGTTTTTT
TRBV5-4,17,NA,TRBJ2-3,TRBD2,CASSPPGSGRPANTQYF,TGTGCCAGCAGCCCTCCCGGTAGCGGGAGGCCGGCGAATACGCAGTATTTT
TRBV10-3,14,NA,TRBJ2-1,NA,CAIRGINPHNEQFF,TGTGCCATCAGGGGCATCAACCCACACAATGAGCAGTTCTTC
TRBV5-1,15,NA,TRBJ2-3,NA,CASSLSGLSPDTQYF,TGCGCCAGCAGCTTAAGCGGCCTATCTCCGGATACGCAGTATTTT
TRBV10-3,13,NA,TRBJ1-2,NA,CAISETAQRGYTF,TGTGCCATCAGTGAGACGGCCCAGCGCGGCTACACCTTC
TRBV7-9,14,NA,TRBJ2-1,NA,CASSSGLSYNEQFF,TGTGCCAGCAGCTCGGGTTTGAGTTACAATGAGCAGTTCTTC
TRBV3-1/TRBV3-2,16,NA,TRBJ1-1,TRBD1,CASSQVGGRQGAEAFF,TGTGCCAGCAGCCAAGTCGGGGGGAGACAGGGGGCAGAAGCTTTCTTT
TRBV7-9,15,NA,TRBJ2-5,TRBD1,CASSFRQGAGETQYF,TGTGCCAGCAGCTTCCGTCAGGGGGCCGGGGAGACCCAGTACTTC
TRBV6-6,17,once,TRBJ1-1,TRBD1,CASSPQGGTLIGTEAFF,TGTGCCAGCAGTCCCCAGGGGGGTACCCTTATAGGGACTGAAGCTTTCTTT
TRBV18,16,once,TRBJ1-4,NA,CASSLRGTTTNEKLFF,TGTGCCAGCTCACTCAGGGGTACGACAACTAATGAAAAACTGTTTTTT
TRBV5-5,16,few,TRBJ2-7,TRBD2,CASSLVPSGGPYEQYF,TGTGCCAGCAGCTTGGTTCCTAGCGGGGGACCCTACGAGCAGTACTTC
TRBV5-1,16,NA,TRBJ2-1,TRBD2,CASPSLAGRTYNEQFF,TGCGCCAGCCCGTCGTTAGCGGGTAGAACGTACAATGAGCAGTTCTTC
TRBV2,15,NA,TRBJ1-6,NA,CASSAESSYNSPLHF,TGTGCCAGCAGTGCGGAGAGCTCCTATAATTCACCCCTCCACTTT
TRBV6-5,16,NA,TRBJ1-2,NA,CASSYMGAGPHYGYTF,TGTGCCAGCAGTTACATGGGGGCAGGACCCCACTATGGCTACACCTTC
TRBV10-3,15,few,TRBJ1-3,NA,CASRKGELTGNTIYF,TGTGCCAGCCGCAAGGGAGAGCTAACTGGAAACACCATATATTTT
TRBV7-2,15,once,TRBJ1-6,NA,CASSLSSSYNSPLHF,TGTGCCAGCAGCTTATCATCCTCCTATAATTCACCCCTCCACTTT
TRBV7-2,17,NA,TRBJ1-5,TRBD1,CASSLSGQGVPNQPQHF,TGTGCCAGCAGCTTATCCGGACAGGGTGTACCCAATCAGCCCCAGCATTTT
TRBV10-3,16,NA,TRBJ1-2,TRBD1,CAISESGQSQNYGYTF,TGTGCCATCAGTGAGTCGGGACAGAGCCAAAACTATGGCTACACCTTC
TRBV9,16,NA,TRBJ2-5,TRBD2,CASGGASGGSQETQYF,TGTGCCAGCGGCGGGGCAAGCGGGGGAAGCCAAGAGACCCAGTACTTC
TRBV19,15,NA,TRBJ1-1,NA,CASTPGPGRGTEAFF,TGTGCCAGTACCCCAGGGCCGGGTCGTGGCACTGAAGCTTTCTTT
TRBV5-1,14,NA,TRBJ1-2,NA,CASDSTGSGYGYTF,TGCGCCAGCGACTCGACAGGCTCGGGGTATGGCTACACCTTC
TRBV11-2,13,NA,TRBJ2-3,NA,CASSLDWRDTQYF,TGTGCCAGCAGCTTGGACTGGAGAGATACGCAGTATTTT
TRBV11-2,14,NA,TRBJ2-7,NA,CASSSSLGAYEQYF,TGTGCCAGCAGCTCGTCCCTTGGAGCCTACGAGCAGTACTTC
TRBV7-2,15,NA,TRBJ1-1,NA,CASSLDVRGGTEAFF,TGTGCCAGCAGCTTAGATGTAAGGGGAGGCACTGAAGCTTTCTTT